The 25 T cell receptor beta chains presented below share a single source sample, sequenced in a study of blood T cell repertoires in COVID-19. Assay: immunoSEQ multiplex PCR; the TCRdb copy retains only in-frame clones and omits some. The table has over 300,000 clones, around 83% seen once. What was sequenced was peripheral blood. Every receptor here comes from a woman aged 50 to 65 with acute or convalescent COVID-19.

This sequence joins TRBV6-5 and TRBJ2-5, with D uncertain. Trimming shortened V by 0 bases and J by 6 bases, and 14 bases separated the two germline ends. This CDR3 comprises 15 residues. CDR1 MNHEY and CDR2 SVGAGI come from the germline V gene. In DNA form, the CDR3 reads TGTGCCAGCAGTTACTCGTGGCAGACAATGAAGACCCAGTACTTC. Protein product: CASSYSWQTMKTQYF.

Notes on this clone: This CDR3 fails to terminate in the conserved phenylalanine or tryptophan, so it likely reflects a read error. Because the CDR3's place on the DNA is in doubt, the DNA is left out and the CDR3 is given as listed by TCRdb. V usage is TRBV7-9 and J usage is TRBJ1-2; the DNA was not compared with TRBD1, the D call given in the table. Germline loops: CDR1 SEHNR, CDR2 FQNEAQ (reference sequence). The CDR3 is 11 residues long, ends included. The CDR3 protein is CASSQGGRKNL.

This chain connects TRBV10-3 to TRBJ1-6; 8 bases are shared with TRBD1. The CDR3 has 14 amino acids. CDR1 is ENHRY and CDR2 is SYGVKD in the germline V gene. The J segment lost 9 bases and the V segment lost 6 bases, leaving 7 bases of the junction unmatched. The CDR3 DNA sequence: TGTGCCATCAGGGGCGGACAGGGCACTTCACCCCTCCACTTT. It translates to CAIRGGQGTSPLHF.

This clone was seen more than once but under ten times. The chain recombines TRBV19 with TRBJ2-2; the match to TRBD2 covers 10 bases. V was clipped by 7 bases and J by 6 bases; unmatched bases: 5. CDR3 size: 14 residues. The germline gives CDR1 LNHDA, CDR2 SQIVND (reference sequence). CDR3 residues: CASTGGLASGELFF. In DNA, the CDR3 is TGTGCCAGTACCGGGGGACTAGCGTCCGGGGAGCTGTTTTTT.

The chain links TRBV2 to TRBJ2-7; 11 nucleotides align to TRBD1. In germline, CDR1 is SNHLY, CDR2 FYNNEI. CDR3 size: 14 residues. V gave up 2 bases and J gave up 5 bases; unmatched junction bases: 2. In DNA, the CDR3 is TGTGCCAGCAGTGAAAGGACAGGGGGCAACGAGCAGTACTTC. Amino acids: CASSERTGGNEQYF.

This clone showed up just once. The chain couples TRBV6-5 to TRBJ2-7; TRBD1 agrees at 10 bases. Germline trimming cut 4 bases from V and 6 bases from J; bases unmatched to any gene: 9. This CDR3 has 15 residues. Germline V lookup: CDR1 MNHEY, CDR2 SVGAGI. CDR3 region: CASSSSGTGVGEQYF. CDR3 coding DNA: TGTGCCAGCAGTTCGTCCGGGACAGGGGTTGGCGAGCAGTACTTC.

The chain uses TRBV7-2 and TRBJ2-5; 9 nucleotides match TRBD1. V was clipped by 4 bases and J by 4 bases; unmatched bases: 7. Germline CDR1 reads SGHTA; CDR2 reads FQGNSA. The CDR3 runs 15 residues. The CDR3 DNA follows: TGTGCCAGCAGCTCAGCCCGGGACAGGGCAGAGACCCAGTACTTC. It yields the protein CASSSARDRAETQYF.

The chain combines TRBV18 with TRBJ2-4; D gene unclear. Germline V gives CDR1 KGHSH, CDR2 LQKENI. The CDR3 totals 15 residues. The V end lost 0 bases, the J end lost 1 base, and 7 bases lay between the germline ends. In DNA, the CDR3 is TGTGCCAGCTCACCACCTTCGGTCGCCAAAAACATTCAGTACTTC. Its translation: CASSPPSVAKNIQYF.

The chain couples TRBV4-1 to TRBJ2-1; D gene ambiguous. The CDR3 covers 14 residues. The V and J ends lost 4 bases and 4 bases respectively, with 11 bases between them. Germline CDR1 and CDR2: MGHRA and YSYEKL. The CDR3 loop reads CASSRSETYNEQFF. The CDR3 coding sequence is TGCGCCAGCAGCCGGTCAGAGACTTACAATGAGCAGTTCTTC.

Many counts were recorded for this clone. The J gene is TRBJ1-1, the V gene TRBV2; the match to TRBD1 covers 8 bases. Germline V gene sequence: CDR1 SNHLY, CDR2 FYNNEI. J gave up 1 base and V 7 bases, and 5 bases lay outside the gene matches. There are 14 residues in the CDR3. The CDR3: CASTLQGGNTEAFF. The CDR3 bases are TGTGCCAGCACCCTACAGGGGGGGAACACTGAAGCTTTCTTT. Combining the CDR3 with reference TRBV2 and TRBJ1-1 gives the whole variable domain EPEVTQTPSHQVTQMGQEVILRCVPISNHLYFYWYRQILGQKVEFLVSFYNNEISEKSEIFDDQFSVERPDGSNFTLKIRSTKLEDSAMYFCASTLQGGNTEAFFGQGTRLTVV.

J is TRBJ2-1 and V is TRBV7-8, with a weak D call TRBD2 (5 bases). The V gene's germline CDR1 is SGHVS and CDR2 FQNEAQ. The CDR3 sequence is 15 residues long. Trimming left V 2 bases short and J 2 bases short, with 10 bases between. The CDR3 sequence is CASSLMMRAYNEQFF. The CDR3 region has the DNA TGTGCCAGCAGCTTAATGATGAGGGCCTACAATGAGCAGTTCTTC.

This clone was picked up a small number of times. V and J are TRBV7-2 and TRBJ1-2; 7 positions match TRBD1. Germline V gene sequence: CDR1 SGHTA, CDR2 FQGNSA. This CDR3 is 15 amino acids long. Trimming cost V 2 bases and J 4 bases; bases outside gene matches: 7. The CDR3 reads CASSLSKGAGYGYTF. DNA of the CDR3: TGTGCCAGCAGCTTATCCAAGGGGGCGGGCTATGGCTACACCTTC.

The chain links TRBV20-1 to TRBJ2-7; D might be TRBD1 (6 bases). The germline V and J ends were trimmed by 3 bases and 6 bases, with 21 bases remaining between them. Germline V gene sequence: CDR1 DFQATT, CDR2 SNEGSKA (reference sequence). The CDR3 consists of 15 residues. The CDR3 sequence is CSASFPVGTMFEQYF. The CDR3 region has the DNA TGCAGTGCTAGTTTTCCAGTCGGGACAATGTTCGAGCAGTACTTC.

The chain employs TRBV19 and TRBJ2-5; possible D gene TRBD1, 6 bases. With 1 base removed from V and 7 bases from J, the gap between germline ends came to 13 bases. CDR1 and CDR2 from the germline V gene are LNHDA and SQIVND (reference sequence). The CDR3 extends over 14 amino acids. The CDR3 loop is CASSIGPKGGTQYF. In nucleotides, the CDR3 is TGTGCCAGTAGTATAGGCCCCAAAGGGGGGACCCAGTACTTC.

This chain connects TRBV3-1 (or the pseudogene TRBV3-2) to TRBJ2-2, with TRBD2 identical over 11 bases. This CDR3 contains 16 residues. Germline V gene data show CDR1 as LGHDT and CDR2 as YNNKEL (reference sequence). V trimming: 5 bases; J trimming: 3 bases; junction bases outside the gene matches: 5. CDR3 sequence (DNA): TGTGCCAGCAGCTCTGGACTAGCGGGCTACACCGGGGAGCTGTTTTTT. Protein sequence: CASSSGLAGYTGELFF.

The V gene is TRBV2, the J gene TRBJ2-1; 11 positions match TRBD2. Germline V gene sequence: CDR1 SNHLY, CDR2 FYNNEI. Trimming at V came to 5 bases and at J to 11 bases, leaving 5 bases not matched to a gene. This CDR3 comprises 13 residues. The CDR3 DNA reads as TGTGCCAGCAGTAAGGGGACTAGCGGACAGCAGTTCTTC. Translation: CASSKGTSGQQFF.

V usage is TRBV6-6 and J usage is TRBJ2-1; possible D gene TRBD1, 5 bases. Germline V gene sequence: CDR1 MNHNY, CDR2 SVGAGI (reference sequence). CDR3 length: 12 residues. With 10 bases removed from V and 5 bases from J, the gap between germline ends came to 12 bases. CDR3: CATQGFNNEQFF. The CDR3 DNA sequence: TGTGCCACCCAGGGTTTTAACAATGAGCAGTTCTTC.

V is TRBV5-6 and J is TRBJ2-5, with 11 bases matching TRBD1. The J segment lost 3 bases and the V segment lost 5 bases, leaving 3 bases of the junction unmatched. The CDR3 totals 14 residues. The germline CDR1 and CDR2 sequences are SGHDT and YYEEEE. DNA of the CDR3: TGTGCCAGCAGAGGACAGGGGGCAAAAGAGACCCAGTACTTC. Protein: CASRGQGAKETQYF.

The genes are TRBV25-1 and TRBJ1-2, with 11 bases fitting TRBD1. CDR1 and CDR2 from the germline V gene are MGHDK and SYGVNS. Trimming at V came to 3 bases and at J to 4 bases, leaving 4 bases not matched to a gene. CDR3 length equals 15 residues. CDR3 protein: CASSDSGTGGYGYTF. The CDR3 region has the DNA TGTGCCAGCAGTGACTCCGGGACAGGGGGCTATGGCTACACCTTC.

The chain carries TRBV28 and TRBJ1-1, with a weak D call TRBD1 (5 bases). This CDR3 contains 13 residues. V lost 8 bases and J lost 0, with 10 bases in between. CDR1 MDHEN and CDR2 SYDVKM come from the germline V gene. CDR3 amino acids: CASLDTVNTEAFF. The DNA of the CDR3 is TGTGCCAGCTTGGACACCGTGAACACTGAAGCTTTCTTT.

DNA for the CDR3: TGTGCCAGCAGCTTATATCGGTTGGGGCCCTCCTACAATGAGCAGTTCTTC. Its translation is CASSLYRLGPSYNEQFF. The chain is built from TRBV7-6 and TRBJ2-1; weak D call: TRBD1 (5 bases). Germline assignment: CDR1 SGHVS and CDR2 FNYEAQ. This CDR3 has 17 amino acids. Trimming left V 2 bases short and J 0 bases short, with 14 bases between.

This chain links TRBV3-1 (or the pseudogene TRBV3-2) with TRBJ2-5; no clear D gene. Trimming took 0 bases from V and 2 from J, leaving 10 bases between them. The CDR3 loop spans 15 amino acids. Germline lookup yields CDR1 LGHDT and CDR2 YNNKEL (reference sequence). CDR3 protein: CASSQDQEVQETQYF. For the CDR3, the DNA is TGTGCCAGCAGCCAAGATCAGGAAGTGCAAGAGACCCAGTACTTC.

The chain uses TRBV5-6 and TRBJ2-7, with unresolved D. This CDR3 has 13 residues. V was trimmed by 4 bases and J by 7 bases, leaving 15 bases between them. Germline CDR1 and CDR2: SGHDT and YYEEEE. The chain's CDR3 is CASSPYNAVEQYF. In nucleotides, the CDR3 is TGTGCCAGCAGCCCCTATAATGCTGTAGAGCAGTACTTC.

CDR3 sequence (DNA): TGTGCCAGCAGTGTCCCGGCCTCGACCGGGGTGAACACTGAAGCTTTCTTT. This gives the protein CASSVPASTGVNTEAFF. The chain is built from TRBV6-1 and TRBJ1-1, with no clear D. This CDR3 spans 17 amino acids. Looked up from germline, CDR1 is MNHNS and CDR2 is SASEGT. Trimming removed 4 bases at V and 0 bases at J, with 18 bases between.

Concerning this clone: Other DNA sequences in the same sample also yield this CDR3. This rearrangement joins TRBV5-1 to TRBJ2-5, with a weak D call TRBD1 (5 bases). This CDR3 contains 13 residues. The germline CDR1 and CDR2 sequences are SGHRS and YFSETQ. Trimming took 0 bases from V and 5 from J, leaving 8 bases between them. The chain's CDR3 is CASSLGRAETQYF. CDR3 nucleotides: TGCGCCAGCAGCTTGGGCAGGGCCGAGACCCAGTACTTC.